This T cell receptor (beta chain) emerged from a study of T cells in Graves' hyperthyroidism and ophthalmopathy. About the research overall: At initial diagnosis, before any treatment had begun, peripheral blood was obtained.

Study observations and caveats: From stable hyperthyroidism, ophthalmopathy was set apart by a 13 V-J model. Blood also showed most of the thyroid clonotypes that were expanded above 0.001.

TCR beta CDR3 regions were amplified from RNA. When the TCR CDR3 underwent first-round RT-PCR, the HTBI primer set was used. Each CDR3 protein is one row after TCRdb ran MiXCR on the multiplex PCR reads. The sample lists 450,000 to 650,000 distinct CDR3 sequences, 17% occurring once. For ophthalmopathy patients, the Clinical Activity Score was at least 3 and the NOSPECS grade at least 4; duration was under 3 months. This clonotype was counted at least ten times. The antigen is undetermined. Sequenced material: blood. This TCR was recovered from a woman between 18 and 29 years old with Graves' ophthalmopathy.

The CDR3 DNA reads TGTGCCAGCAGCTTGGATGGGAGGACTAATGAAAAACTGTTTTTT. It specifies CASSLDGRTNEKLFF. The rearrangement links TRBV5-6 to TRBJ1-4; no firm D call. The CDR3 contains 15 residues. Germline V gene lookup returns CDR1 SGHDT and CDR2 YYEEEE. The germline V and J ends were trimmed by 0 bases and 2 bases, with 8 bases remaining between them. The entire variable domain, with the rest obtained from reference TRBV5-6 and TRBJ1-4, is as follows: DAGVTQSPTHLIKTRGQQVTLRCSPKSGHDTVSWYQQALGQGPQFIFQYYEEEERQRGNFPDRFSGHQFPNYSSELNVNALLLGDSALYLCASSLDGRTNEKLFFGSGTQLSVL.